This T cell receptor beta chain was sequenced during a study of blood T cells in healthy people across ages. Findings and limits, study-wide: Reliance upon unsorted PBMCs precluded definitive naive versus antigen-experienced comparison. Diversity of TCR beta per million T cells declined in a roughly linear way with age.

Through a sample-barcoded 5' primer and a J-beta primer mix, a second PCR was run for about 7 to 12 cycles. A minimum of 2.5 million CDR3-containing paired-end reads was obtained for each sample. MiXCR, run by TCRdb on the 5' RACE reads, gives a single entry per CDR3 protein. Among about 1.4 million distinct CDR3 sequences, approximately 63% were seen once, and the ten largest hold 6.7%. The CDR3 is 14 residues long. V was pared by 5 bases and J by 1 base, with 11 bases between. The germline V gene has CDR1 MGHRA and CDR2 YSYEKL. Donors ranged from 6 to 90 years old and were healthy Caucasians in Russia. Note on this clonotype: Antigen specificity is unknown.

The TCR was taken from a man between 18 and 35 years old in good health. This sequence joins TRBV4-1 and TRBJ1-1; D ambiguous. The sequenced material came from blood. CDR3 bases: TGCGCCAGCAGCTACCGCCTCGGGAACACTGAAGCTTTCTTT. The encoded protein is CASSYRLGNTEAFF.